The present TCR beta chain was sequenced within a study of response to subunit inactivated influenza vaccine. V was clipped by 4 bases and J by 3 bases, with 13 bases between them. This CDR3 has 15 amino acids. This clonotype was detected ten times or more. A single record per CDR3 protein comes from TCRdb applying MiXCR to the RT-PCR reads. The table includes approximately 680,000 distinct CDR3 sequences, 15% to 17% detected once. The source of this sequence is a man aged 45-65 years who received an inactivated influenza vaccine. The chain couples TRBV12-3 or TRBV12-4 to TRBJ2-1; D is undetermined. The sample was PBMCs from blood, taken 11 to 12 days after vaccination. DNA for the CDR3: TGTGCCAGCAGTTCCCCTTGGCGGTTCTACAATGAGCAGTTCTTC. Amino acid sequence: CASSSPWRFYNEQFF.